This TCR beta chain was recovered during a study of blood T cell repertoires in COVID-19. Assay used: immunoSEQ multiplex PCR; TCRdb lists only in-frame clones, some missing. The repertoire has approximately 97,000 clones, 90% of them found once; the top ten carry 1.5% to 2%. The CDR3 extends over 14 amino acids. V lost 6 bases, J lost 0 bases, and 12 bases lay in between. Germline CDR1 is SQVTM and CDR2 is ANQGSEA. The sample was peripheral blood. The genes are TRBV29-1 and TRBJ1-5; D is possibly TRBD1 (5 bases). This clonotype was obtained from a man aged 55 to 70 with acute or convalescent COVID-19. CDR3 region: CSVGGRNSNQPQHF. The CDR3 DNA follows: TGCAGCGTGGGGGGACGGAATAGCAATCAGCCCCAGCATTTT. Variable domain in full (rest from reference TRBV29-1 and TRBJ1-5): SAVISQKPSRDICQRGTSLTIQCQVDSQVTMMFWYRQQPGQSLTLIATANQGSEATYESGFVIDKFPISRPNLTFSTLTVSNMSPEDSSIYLCSVGGRNSNQPQHFGDGTRLSIL.